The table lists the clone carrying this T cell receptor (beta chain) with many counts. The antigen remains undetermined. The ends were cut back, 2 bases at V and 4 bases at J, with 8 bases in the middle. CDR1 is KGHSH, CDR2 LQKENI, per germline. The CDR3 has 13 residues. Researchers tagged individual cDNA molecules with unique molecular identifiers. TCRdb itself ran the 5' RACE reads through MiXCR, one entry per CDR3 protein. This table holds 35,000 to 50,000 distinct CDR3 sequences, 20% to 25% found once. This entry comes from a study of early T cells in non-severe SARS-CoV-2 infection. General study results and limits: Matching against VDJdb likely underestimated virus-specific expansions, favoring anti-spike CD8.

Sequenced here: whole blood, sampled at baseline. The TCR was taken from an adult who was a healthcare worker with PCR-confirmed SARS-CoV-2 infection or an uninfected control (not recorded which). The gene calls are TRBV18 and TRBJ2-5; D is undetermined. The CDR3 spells CASSPSVGETQYF. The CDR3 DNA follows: TGTGCCAGCTCACCATCAGTAGGAGAGACCCAGTACTTC.